This TCR beta chain is from a study of cytomegalovirus exposure and HLA in healthy donors (dated by TCRdb to the late 2010s). Some background on the complete study: An earlier analysis of approximately 640 of the donors reported more than 250 Gb of sequence data and approximately 110 million unique TCR beta sequences from about 180 million T cells. Approximately 310 gigabases of sequencing data and 80 million or so unique TCR sequences were included in an early release covering several hundred HLA-typed donors. Of the roughly 420 genotyped donors, 75% to 85% were placed in the genetic ancestry cluster associated with self-reported Caucasian donors. The study was designed to test whether signatures of past pathogen exposure could be identified by cataloging public T cell receptors. The study used immunosequencing to profile the T cell repertoires of under 700 subjects and linked those repertoires to cytomegalovirus serostatus. Along with the approximately 650-subject first cohort, a separate validation cohort of about 110 different subjects was used. The study combined high-throughput TCR immunosequencing, statistical association of individual TCRs with disease status, and machine learning to predict cytomegalovirus infection status. A later analysis re-analyzed previously published TCR beta repertoires from 666 donors and added high-resolution HLA genotyping to study TCR occurrence patterns. In the later analysis, no new phenotypic data were used to find candidate immune exposures; instead, reliance was placed on TCR beta sequences and their occurrence across donors. To decide whether each TCR beta V gene segment behaved as functional or pseudogenic, an earlier analysis of several hundred of the donors relied on high-throughput TCR beta sequencing. Donor age, sex, ethnicity and CMV serostatus were compiled alongside the repertoire data. A later genetic analysis used genome-wide SNP genotypes for about three fifths of the 666 donors, treating that subset as a discovery cohort. Every repertoire in the discovery cohort had been generated on one and the same sequencing platform. Class I and class II HLA loci were covered by the typing at four-digit resolution. Typing coverage varied by locus: about 620-630 donors for A, B, C, DRB1 and DQB1; about 520 for DQA1; nearly 610 for DPA1; roughly 450 for DPB1. Several DR-DQ haplotypes were handled as single units for association and clustering, since linkage in the cohort was strong. Across some 400 genotyped donors of the cohort, an average of roughly 200,000 unique TCR beta nucleotide sequences per donor were sequenced, and 15% to 20% of those sequences were non-productive. Summary of the overall study and its limitations: Cytomegalovirus status was reported to be diagnosed by the classifier with high specificity and sensitivity in both the original and validation cohorts. Roughly uniform sequencing depth across donors was assumed in presence/absence analyses, although this assumption may not hold. For the cohort, immune exposure information was limited to CMV serostatus. The earlier analysis of 587 of the donors excluded 15 to 20 rarely observed V segments, including chromosome 9 orphons, because counts were too low. In a later analysis, several top co-occurrence clusters were reported to appear linked to parvovirus B19, influenza, CMV and Epstein-Barr virus. The cohort was sequenced for TCR beta chains only, and without alpha or paired-chain data the features that could be detected were limited. The sequencing pipeline was judged likely to have produced a cluster of highly shared sequence variants as a technical artifact. Strong co-occurrence of HLA alleles, especially DR and DQ, made assigning TCR associations to individual alleles difficult. An earlier analysis of some 560 of the donors showed that most TCR beta V segments appeared in productive rearrangements either about 87% or about 30% of the time, which broadly matched IMGT annotations. A further reported finding was that TCR beta sequences accurately predicted the HLA-A and HLA-B alleles for most subjects in the first cohort. According to a later genetic analysis, donors in an Asian-associated ancestry cluster had fewer N-insertions in productive TCRs than the approximately 710-donor mean. A few of the identified cytomegalovirus-associated TCR beta chains were confirmed in vitro to be specific for cytomegalovirus antigens. A later analysis found that most CMV-associated TCR beta chains appeared HLA-restricted, with HLA associations seemingly driven largely by CMV exposure. In a later analysis, the rate of TCR association differed among HLA loci, with DRB1 alleles having the most associated TCRs and HLA-C alleles having the fewest. The authors suggested that the approach could potentially be extended to other disease states and immunological phenotypes. The study gave a list of more than 150 TCR beta chains associated with cytomegalovirus. Because some donors lacked HLA typing at each locus, the association tests relied only on the typed subset. Correlated functional status among segregating V segments might reflect linkage disequilibrium, but an unknown experimental factor could not be ruled out. V-gene and J-gene trimming of TCR beta chains was associated with a missense DCLRE1C variant in a later genetic analysis, and the association was replicated in an independent cohort. Specific HLA alleles were associated with 15,000 to 20,000 TCR beta sequences at a false discovery rate of 0.05 in a later analysis. Most TCR sequences were seen in very few donors, while some public TCRs were found in many individuals. In a later analysis, HLA-associated TCR beta chains were found to be more clonally expanded and to have lower generation probabilities than equally common non-associated chains.

The cohort comprised around 690 healthy bone marrow donors. At the time of sampling, every cohort member was nominally healthy, though immune exposures that went unrecorded were likely present. The donor was CMV seronegative and belonged to the group of roughly 330 seronegative cohort members. A peripheral blood sample was provided by each donor, and peripheral blood mononuclear cells were used for TCR beta sequencing. Genomic DNA was extracted from the blood cell samples with the Qiagen DNeasy Blood Extraction Kit. Library creation used the immunoSEQ multiplex PCR assay. For the multiplex PCR, a mixture combining 60 forward primers for TCR Vbeta segments and 13 reverse primers for TCR Jbeta segments was used. The CDR3 region of rearranged TCR beta genes was amplified from genomic DNA with a multiplex PCR assay. The amplified TCR beta libraries were sequenced on the Illumina HiSeq System as 87-base-pair reads. Turning to the authors' computational methods: A later analysis counted about 80 million unique TCR beta chains across the 670 or so repertoires, and some 11 million of these chains were shared by at least two donors. A nearest-neighbor algorithm error-corrected the raw reads and collapsed the reads into unique sequences, merging closely related sequences to remove PCR and sequencing errors. Alignment of CDR3 sequences to IMGT reference sequences was used to assign V, D and J gene segments. For a sequence to be retained, at least a six-nucleotide match to both a V gene segment and a J gene segment was required. Rearrangements were classified as productive when the CDR3 lacked stop codons and remained in frame with V and J, and all other rearrangements were classified as non-productive. CDR3 was defined by IMGT convention, running from the second conserved V-encoded cysteine to the conserved J-encoded phenylalanine. In an earlier analysis of more than 550 of the donors, sequences lacking an unambiguous match to a single V gene segment were excluded. An earlier analysis of a few hundred of the donors called V segments functional above 56.7% productive rearrangements and segregating when the between-donor standard deviation exceeded 5%. A statistical classification framework was built for diagnosing cytomegalovirus status from the catalog of TCR beta chain sequences. A later analysis assigned V and J genes by comparing TCR nucleotide sequences with IMGT/GENE-DB human TR gene sequences. A later analysis assigned CDR3 sequences and most-parsimonious VDJ recombination scenarios with the TCRdist pipeline. A later analysis defined each TCR beta chain by its CDR3 amino acid sequence plus V-gene family, and excluded reads lacking a unique V-gene family. A later analysis removed several hundred highly shared, low-generation-probability nucleotide sequences to deal with suspected cross-contamination and a sequencing artifact. In a later analysis, a clonal expansion index for each public chain was calculated from normalized within-repertoire ranks of inferred template counts. A later analysis computed generation probabilities with a VDJ recombination model fitted to out-of-frame rearrangements, and checked the results against IGoR. In a later analysis, TCR-TCR, TCR-HLA and TCR-CMV co-occurrence was scored with hypergeometric tests, and a repertoire-size bias correction was applied to TCR pairs. In a later analysis, false discovery rates were estimated by permuting HLA or CMV assignments 20 times. In a later analysis, co-occurring TCRs were grouped using DBSCAN, with TCRdist sequence similarity added in when clustering inside HLA-allele-positive subsets. Repertoires with fewer than 30,000 or more than 120,000 public chains were left out of co-occurrence clustering, as were several repertoires with anomalous nucleotide sharing. The source is immuneACCESS, and TCRdb retained only in-frame sequences with V and J called. Part of the clones is not carried over; for the studies checked, unresolved V genes explain less than half of this, and the remainder is unexplained. The V and J calls and clone size were taken over from that table, and D and trimming were inferred from the DNA. The sample yields approximately 110,000 clones; 80% were counted once. Together, the top ten hold approximately 0.24% of the sample.

In the case of this clone: It lacks a known antigen. Per-nucleotide qualities are absent, and no much larger clonotype sits a single base away.

This clonotype was obtained from a man aged 45 to 65 in good health and CMV-seronegative. Sequencing input: PBMCs.

The CDR3 reads CASSEGREDEKLFF. In nucleotides, the sequence is TGTGCCAGCAGTGAGGGGAGGGAGGATGAAAAACTGTTTTTT. The chain was built from TRBV6-1 and TRBJ1-4; the D gene lacks a confident call. V is cut by 3 bases and J by 6 bases, and the space between the germline ends is 11 bases. The germline V gene encodes CDR1 MNHNS and CDR2 SASEGT. Reading from cysteine to phenylalanine, the CDR3 counts 14 amino acids. The sequence is cut down to CDR3 DNA, 42 bases in frame from base 1.